This T cell receptor (beta chain) is from a study of blood T cells in healthy people across ages (dated by TCRdb to the mid-2010s). In terms of the full investigation: In model experiments, template switching captured roughly one uniquely barcoded TCR beta cDNA molecule for every two T cells. Using deep sequencing normalized with unique cDNA molecular identifiers, the study measured how TCR beta repertoire diversity changes with age. Four age groups were formed from the donors: young (average approximately 15 years), middle-aged (approximately 39), aged (62) and long-lived (approximately 78). Two additional independent replicas of 1 million unique cDNA reads from the same blood draw were analyzed for two donors (one aged 18 to 29 and one aged 80 or older).

Receptors were amplified or captured by 5' RACE. The reads were generated on an Illumina HiSeq 2500. The second PCR ran for roughly 7 to 11 cycles and used a J-beta primer mix along with a sample-barcoded 5' primer. Each TCR beta cDNA molecule received a unique molecular identifier from a template-switch 5' adaptor carrying 12 random nucleotides. At least 3 million CDR3-containing paired-end reads were obtained from each sample. First-strand cDNA synthesis was performed from all RNA using the Mint cDNA synthesis kit, with priming by a TRBC-specific oligonucleotide. Following uracil-DNA glycosylase treatment, all cDNA underwent a first 18-cycle PCR with the universal primers M1SS and BC2_uni_R. The paper's processing steps were these. Each sample was normalized by randomly selecting 1 million high-quality reads, each carrying a distinct molecular identifier. Reads with shared molecular identifiers were discarded instead of being binned into consensus sequences. MiTCR, run with a Q25 quality threshold and the strictest error-elimination algorithm, handled CDR3 identification, clonotype clustering and error correction. A nonparametric unseen species model with Euler transformation was used to estimate a lower bound on total TCR beta diversity. The public sequencing data were trimmed at Q25 with fastp and processed into clonotypes with MiXCR by TCRdb, which kept only in-frame beta chains. Each record represents a unique CDR3 protein, reported with the most common genes and DNA among its rows. TCRdb, not the authors, supplied the V and J calls. The sample data list 550,000 to 650,000 distinct CDR3 sequences, and about 28% of these were observed just once. Of the sample, 3% to 4% falls within the top ten clones.

Comment on this clonotype: What this receptor recognizes is not known. Base qualities were left out, and no much larger clone turns up one base away.

Systemically healthy Caucasian individuals from Russia, over 30 in total and aged roughly 6 to 100 years, were included as donors. Roughly 9.5 milliliters of peripheral blood were drawn from each donor into EDTA-treated Vacutainer tubes. Ficoll-Paque density-gradient centrifugation was used to isolate PBMCs, with at least 6.5 million per sample. Total RNA was extracted from PBMCs with Trizol reagent, with at least 6 micrograms obtained per sample. The percentages of naive CD45RAhigh/CD27high T cells were determined by flow cytometry on a PBMC aliquot from every donor. The investigation overall reported the following: Compared with the aged group, the long-lived group had more naive CD4+ T cells, fewer expanded clones and increased TCR diversity, suggesting age selection. The CMV infection status of donors was not known, potentially confounding age-related changes in expanded clonotypes. Because profiling used bulk unsorted PBMCs, naive and antigen-experienced compartments could not be compared conclusively. There was a strong correlation between observed TCR beta diversity and the percentage of naive T cells measured by flow cytometry. As age increased, observed TCR beta diversity per million T cells dropped in a roughly linear way, and a significant reduction was already evident by age 40. Estimates of total diversity based on one million sequenced T cells were regarded as lower bounds and as underestimates.

This sample also appeared in a second study, on T cells of mothers and their children. The second paper further reports: The donors were nine systemically healthy Caucasian individuals, made up of three mothers and their six children. cDNA synthesis consumed the entire amount of extracted RNA, loaded at approximately 1.6 ug RNA in each 15 ul reaction. In the second PCR, the M1S primer introduced both the sample barcodes and 2-4 random nucleotides. More than 9 million TCR beta CDR3 reads were obtained from each mother, and several million reads were obtained from each child. TCR recombination output is similarly shaped by thymic selection in related and unrelated pairs, with a minor effect exerted by inherited differences. Related mother-child pairs always showed normalized repertoire overlap that was slightly higher than in unrelated mother-child pairs, though the difference was never significant. With a sensitivity of 90 to 100 clones per million clonotypes, no persistent microchimeric T cell clones were detected. The study used deep NGS to compare TCR beta repertoires of mothers and children, seeking features distinguishing related mother-child pairs from unrelated individuals. On average, the children were about 10 +/- 4 years old, while the mothers were approximately 41 +/- 4 years old. After adapter ligation with NEBNext reagents, the libraries were sequenced on Illumina HiSeq 2000 with 100+100 nt paired-end reads. To prevent cross-contamination, the mother and child libraries were prepared a month apart and were sequenced in separate runs. Each donor had between 500,000 and 2,000,000 distinct TCR beta clonotypes identified. Naive TCR beta clonotypes were estimated from low-frequency clonotypes matched to each donor's FACS-determined naive share, without sorting.

Sample: blood. This clonotype was sampled from a boy aged 2 to 10 in good health.

The nucleotide sequence reads as follows: TGCGCCAGCAGCCCGGCGGGAGGGATCTGGGAGACCCAGTACTTC. This gives the protein CASSPAGGIWETQYF. The rearrangement combines TRBV4-3 with TRBJ2-5; 9 central bases correspond to TRBD2. In the germline V gene, CDR1 corresponds to LGHNA and CDR2 to YSLEER. The CDR3 goes from the cysteine to the phenylalanine over 15 residues. Just CDR3 DNA is preserved here, 45 bases in frame from base 1. After removal of 4 bases from V and 5 bases from J, the junction retains 8 bases not matched to a gene.